This TCR beta chain was profiled in a study of blood T cell repertoires in COVID-19 (dated by TCRdb to 2018 to 2020). Regarding the complete study: Samples covering the acute and convalescent phases of COVID-19 were provided by collaborators in the United States, Italy and Spain. The repertoires were released in a freely available public database meant as a resource for research on the immune response to SARS-CoV-2. The samples were drawn from two sources: the first 160 participants of the ongoing ImmuneRACE study, and 1,254 subjects contributed by 6 global collaborators. Subjects who had been exposed to COVID-19, were actively infected with it, or had recovered from it provided the deeply sampled blood TCRbeta repertoires that made up the dataset. The sample metadata nearly always contained a de-identified subject ID, COVID-19 status, age in years and sex. The prospective study material was composed of cDNA or gDNA derived from T cells, B-cell-depleted T cells, or PBMCs. Where HLA class I and class II types were available, the types were taken from metadata supplied by the sample provider, not from assay-based typing. The full study reports these points: How much clinical and demographic metadata was included differed by source and by participant, and the metadata was provided uncurated.

TCRbeta CDR3 regions were amplified from genomic DNA using the immunoSEQ Assay, a bias-controlled multiplex PCR. On the authors' methods: The number of nucleated cells in each sample was estimated from the amplification of reference gene primers within the assay. To quantify the absolute abundance of each unique TCRbeta CDR3 rearrangement, sequence reads were collapsed and filtered. Productive Simpson clonality was computed per sample as the square root of Simpson's diversity index over productive rearrangements. TCRdb provides this immuneACCESS table in a form limited to in-frame rearrangements. Some clones are lacking; in checked studies, under half of them reflect an unresolved V gene, and why the rest are absent is not known. V, J and clone size derive from that table, while D and trimming were established from the DNA sequence. This sample holds tens of thousands of clones; over 80% were observed only once. The ten largest clones add up to roughly 22% of the sample.

After removal of 0 bases from V and 3 bases from J, the junction retains 1 base not matched to a gene. The germline V gene sets CDR1 to SGHRS and CDR2 to YFSETQ. The CDR3, from cysteine to phenylalanine, totals 15 residues. Only the CDR3 part of the read is kept: 45 bases, read in frame from the first base. On this clone itself: No antigen is known for it. No base quality information exists; no much larger clone differs at one position.

Whole blood was collected in K2EDTA tubes by collaborating institutions according to the institutions' own protocols. Collaborator samples were shipped for TCRbeta analysis as frozen whole blood, isolated PBMCs, or DNA extracted from either sample type. The sequenced sample consisted of peripheral blood. The chain couples TRBV5-1 to TRBJ2-1, with 9 junctional bases fitting TRBD2. The sequence came from a woman in her fifties or sixties with acute or convalescent COVID-19. The CDR3 protein: CASSLGGGGYNEQFF. In nucleotides, the sequence is TGCGCCAGCAGCTTGGGCGGGGGGGGCTACAATGAGCAGTTCTTC. Beyond the CDR3, the reference TRBV5-1 and TRBJ2-1 genes provide the residues; the full variable domain reads: KAGVTQTPRYLIKTRGQQVTLSCSPISGHRSVSWYQQTPGQGLQFLFEYFSETQRNKGNFPGRFSGRQFSNSRSEMNVSTLELGDSALYLCASSLGGGGYNEQFFGPGTRLTVL.